The TCR beta chain described here comes from a study of T cells expressing NK-cell markers. From germline, CDR1 is SEHNR and CDR2 FQNEAQ (reference sequence). CDR3 length: 16 residues. About this clonotype itself: The antigen is not known.

TCRdb re-called the 5' RACE reads; every CDR3 protein appears as one record, without DNA. Recorded for this sample: roughly 390,000 distinct CDR3 sequences. Study outcomes and limitations: Whether the expanded NKG2C+ T cell clones recognized HCMV remained unclear. In a handful of donors, dominant clonotypes made up about 25-60.1% of CD3+CD56-NKG2C+ cells.

The clonotype originates from a woman aged 45 to 65 in good health. The gene calls are TRBV7-9 and TRBJ2-7; TCRdb's assignment of TRBD2 cannot be checked, as there is no DNA. The specimen sequenced was blood T cells: a sorted CD56 or NKG2C T cell subset, CD4+ or CD8+ T cells, or bulk PBMC T cells (not recorded which). CDR3 sequence reads: CASSPLGPSPRFEQYF.